The entry below describes one T cell receptor beta chain. Its target is unknown. CDR1 SGHRS and CDR2 YFSETQ come from the germline V gene. J gave up 8 bases and V 0 bases, and 1 base lay outside the gene matches. The CDR3 covers 12 residues. The protocol was immunoSEQ multiplex PCR, while the TCRdb copy is restricted to in-frame clones and leaves out a portion. The table records some 42,000 clones, 86% of them present only once. The data were taken from a study of OX40 agonist ivuxolimab in advanced cancers. Study-level information: Patients received ivuxolimab, an agonistic anti-OX40 (CD134) antibody. Study-level findings and limits: On average, a greater number of expanded clones characterised CD8+ T cells relative to CD4+. Near-lowest levels of clonal expansion characterized partial responders at 0.1-3.0 mg/kg. CD4+ and CD8+ blood T cells expanded clonally by week 6 at 0.1 to 3.0 mg/kg.

This receptor was identified in an adult with an advanced solid tumor such as melanoma, head and neck, liver or kidney cancer. The rearrangement links TRBV5-1 to TRBJ1-1; TRBD1 agrees at 7 bases. The sequences come from CD4+ or CD8+ T cells sorted from blood, collected in a trial of the OX40 agonist ivuxolimab. The CDR3 here is CASSLGQGEAFF. The CDR3 DNA is TGCGCCAGCAGCTTGGGACAGGGCGAAGCTTTCTTT.